Each of the 29 T cell receptor beta chains below was sequenced from the same sample in a study of T-cell memory formation after mild COVID-19. MiXCR, run by TCRdb on the 5' RACE reads, gives a single entry per CDR3 protein. The sample lists around 300,000 distinct CDR3 sequences; over 15% were seen once. Sequencing input: PBMCs or a T cell subset sorted from them (not recorded which). All receptors come from a young man who had mild COVID-19 (a few samples of this study predate the infection). Cell type and time point are not known.

This clonotype was found a few times. The gene calls are TRBV7-8 and TRBJ2-7, with D maybe TRBD2 (5 bases). Germline V lookup: CDR1 SGHVS, CDR2 FQNEAQ. The CDR3 spans 14 residues. V was cut by 3 bases and J by 7 bases, with 16 bases left in between. The CDR3 here is CASSFGGPTEEQYV. The CDR3 DNA reads as TGTGCCAGCAGCTTTGGAGGACCTACGGAAGAGCAGTACGTC.

This clonotype turned up a few times. The gene calls are TRBV6-5 and TRBJ2-4; D ambiguous. V lost 2 bases and J 0 bases, leaving 5 bases between the germline ends. Germline CDR1 MNHEY, CDR2 SVGAGI. The CDR3 loop spans 14 amino acids. CDR3 residues: CASSYDRAKNIQYF. CDR3 in DNA: TGTGCCAGCAGTTACGATAGAGCCAAAAACATTCAGTACTTC.

V and J are TRBV19 and TRBJ2-3, with 7 positions matching TRBD2. Germline CDR1 LNHDA, CDR2 SQIVND (reference sequence). The CDR3 is 16 residues long. V lost 7 bases and J lost 0; bases outside the gene matches: 10. The CDR3 nucleotides are TGTGCCAGTACCGCTTGGGGGGGAGCTAGCACAGATACGCAGTATTTT. As protein: CASTAWGGASTDTQYF.

This clonotype was counted at least ten times. V and J are TRBV7-9 and TRBJ1-3; D ambiguous. The V gene's germline CDR1 is SEHNR and CDR2 FQNEAQ (reference sequence). The CDR3 loop spans 15 amino acids. Deletions cut 0 bases from V and 8 bases from J, with 14 bases between. CDR3 DNA: TGTGCCAGCAGCTTAGCCCAGACGGAGCGGGACACCATATATTTT. This gives the protein CASSLAQTERDTIYF.

This clonotype was seen more than once but under ten times. V usage is TRBV29-1 and J usage is TRBJ2-3; 7 nucleotides line up with TRBD1. The V segment lost 4 bases and the J segment 0 bases; nucleotides outside the gene matches: 1. The CDR3 consists of 13 residues. CDR1 and CDR2 (germline): SQVTM, ANQGSEA. The CDR3 protein is CSVVDRSTDTQYF. The CDR3 DNA reads TGCAGCGTTGTGGACAGGAGCACAGATACGCAGTATTTT.

This clonotype was seen more than once but under ten times. This chain joins TRBV7-2 and TRBJ1-3; TRBD1 might be the D (5 bases). Germline values: CDR1 SGHTA, CDR2 FQGNSA. The V and J ends lost 6 bases and 4 bases respectively, with 16 bases between them. The CDR3 is made up of 15 amino acids. This chain's CDR3 is CASRRKGNGGNTIYF. DNA of the CDR3: TGTGCCAGCAGAAGAAAGGGGAATGGCGGAAACACCATATATTTT.

The DNA for the CDR3 is TGTGCCAGCAGCTTTGACCCAGGGGATGAGCAGTTCTTC. Encoded protein: CASSFDPGDEQFF. The V gene is TRBV7-6, the J gene TRBJ2-1, with D possibly TRBD1 on 6 matching bases. The CDR3 extends over 13 amino acids. Germline loops: CDR1 SGHVS, CDR2 FNYEAQ. V was cut by 3 bases and J by 8 bases, with 11 bases left in between.

This clonotype was detected a few times. The chain carries TRBV11-2 and TRBJ1-5; D may be TRBD1 (6 bases). CDR1 SGHAT and CDR2 FQNNGV come from the germline V gene. The CDR3 extends over 13 amino acids. V lost 5 bases, J lost 5 bases, and 10 bases lay in between. CDR3 sequence: CASSPNRDQPQHF. Written as DNA, the CDR3 is TGTGCCAGCAGCCCCAACAGGGATCAGCCCCAGCATTTT. Full variable domain (remainder filled in from reference TRBV11-2 and TRBJ1-5): EAGVAQSPRYKIIEKRQSVAFWCNPISGHATLYWYQQILGQGPKLLIQFQNNGVVDDSQLPKDRFSAERLKGVDSTLKIQPAKLEDSAVYLCASSPNRDQPQHFGDGTRLSIL.

Only a few counts were recorded for this clonotype. The rearrangement links TRBV20-1 to TRBJ2-5, with D possibly TRBD1 on 5 matching bases. V lost 0 bases to trimming and J lost 5 bases, with 13 bases between them. The germline V gene has CDR1 DFQATT and CDR2 SNEGSKA (reference sequence). This CDR3 has 14 residues. The CDR3 here is CSAREGEGVETQYF. The CDR3 DNA reads as TGCAGTGCTAGAGAAGGTGAAGGGGTTGAGACCCAGTACTTC.

This chain uses TRBV6-5 with TRBJ1-1; D is undetermined. V was trimmed by 5 bases and J by 0 bases, leaving 22 bases between them. CDR3 length: 18 residues. The germline CDR1 and CDR2 sequences are MNHEY and SVGAGI. Written as DNA, the CDR3 is TGTGCCAGCAGTCTCTACGAACCCACCGCCCTCATGAACACTGAAGCTTTCTTT. Translating gives CASSLYEPTALMNTEAFF.

The chain recombines TRBV12-3 or TRBV12-4 with TRBJ2-7, with a weak D call TRBD2 (5 bases). Trimming removed 7 bases at V and 2 bases at J, with 18 bases between. This CDR3 contains 15 residues. The CDR3 here is CASTSGTSRPYEQYF. In nucleotides, the CDR3 is TGTGCCAGCACCTCGGGAACCTCGCGGCCCTACGAGCAGTACTTC.

This sequence joins TRBV5-1 and TRBJ1-5; 7 bases fit TRBD1. V dropped 0 bases and J dropped 10; count of bases not matched to a gene: 10. This CDR3 is 15 amino acids long. Germline V gives CDR1 SGHRS, CDR2 YFSETQ. CDR3 loop: CASSLAMRQGVPQHF. The CDR3 region has the DNA TGCGCCAGCAGCTTGGCTATGCGGCAGGGGGTCCCCCAGCATTTT.

The rearrangement uses TRBV7-2 and TRBJ2-7, with D maybe TRBD2 (5 bases). V gave up 4 bases and J gave up 3 bases, with 7 bases separating them. The CDR3 has 12 amino acids. Germline V gene data show CDR1 as SGHTA and CDR2 as FQGNSA. This CDR3 reads CASSWRFYEQYV. DNA for the CDR3: TGTGCCAGCAGCTGGAGGTTCTACGAGCAGTACGTC.

The J gene is TRBJ1-5, the V gene TRBV4-1; D gene unclear. This CDR3 has 13 amino acids. The V end was cut by 4 bases, the J end by 4 bases, with 8 bases between. The germline gives CDR1 MGHRA, CDR2 YSYEKL. This chain's CDR3 is CASSLVPNQPQHF. The CDR3 nucleotides are TGCGCCAGCAGCCTCGTTCCGAATCAGCCCCAGCATTTT.

This clonotype was recorded a few times. V usage is TRBV12-3 or TRBV12-4 and J usage is TRBJ2-7; D may be TRBD1 (7 bases). V was shortened by 9 bases and J by 1 base, with 13 bases between the two germline ends. CDR3 size: 13 residues. The CDR3 loop is CASRGTDSYEQYV. The CDR3 DNA is TGTGCCAGTCGCGGGACAGATTCCTACGAGCAGTACGTC.

The CDR3 loop is CASARGGRGTQYF. For the CDR3, the DNA is TGTGCCAGTGCACGGGGGGGCCGAGGTACGCAGTATTTT. This sequence joins TRBV19 and TRBJ2-3; 8 positions agree with TRBD2. CDR1 is LNHDA and CDR2 is SQIVND in the germline V gene (reference sequence). J gave up 8 bases and V 8 bases, and 9 bases lay outside the gene matches. The CDR3 is made up of 13 amino acids.

This clonotype appeared a single time. The chain recombines TRBV5-6 with TRBJ2-2, with D perhaps being TRBD1 or TRBD2 (5 bases each). This CDR3 spans 15 amino acids. Trimming cost V 4 bases and J 3 bases, with 13 bases left between them. Looked up from germline, CDR1 is SGHDT and CDR2 is YYEEEE. CDR3 coding DNA: TGTGCCAGCAGCCCGGGGACGGTCCACACCGGGGAGCTGTTTTTT. It translates to CASSPGTVHTGELFF.

This clonotype appeared a single time. This chain connects TRBV29-1 to TRBJ2-2; D possibly uses TRBD1 or TRBD2 (5 bases each). Germline lookup yields CDR1 SQVTM and CDR2 ANQGSEA. The CDR3 spans 13 residues. Trimming removed 7 bases from V and 3 bases from J, with 12 bases in between. The CDR3 nucleotides are TGCAGCGCGGAGGACACCTACACCGGGGAGCTGTTTTTT. Amino acid sequence: CSAEDTYTGELFF.

The V gene is TRBV6-2 or TRBV6-3, the J gene TRBJ1-1; TRBD1 agrees at 8 bases. In germline, CDR1 is MNHEY, CDR2 SVGEGT. Trimming at V came to 5 bases and at J to 6 bases, leaving 8 bases not matched to a gene. The CDR3 loop spans 14 amino acids. The CDR3 region is CASSKLGQGSEAFF. CDR3 coding DNA: TGTGCCAGCAGTAAACTCGGACAGGGCTCTGAAGCTTTCTTT.

This clonotype was counted at least ten times. V is TRBV10-2 and J is TRBJ2-7, with D unclear. This CDR3 region has 11 residues. Germline loops: CDR1 WSHSY, CDR2 SAAADI. Between the trimmed V and J ends, which lost 3 bases and 6 bases, there was a span of 6 bases. CDR3 DNA: TGCGCCAGCAGTGAAGGTAGCGAGCAGTACGTC. It translates to CASSEGSEQYV.

There are a few counts of this clonotype. The chain couples TRBV6-1 to TRBJ1-1; possibly TRBD1 for D (5 bases). With 5 bases removed from V and 3 bases from J, the gap between germline ends came to 13 bases. The CDR3 consists of 14 residues. The germline V gene has CDR1 MNHNS and CDR2 SASEGT. Here the CDR3 DNA reads TGTGCCAGCAGTATCCGGCAGGGCCACACTGAAGCTTTCTTT. This codes for CASSIRQGHTEAFF.

This clonotype was seen only a few times. V usage is TRBV6-2 or TRBV6-3 and J usage is TRBJ2-1; a possible D gene is TRBD2 (6 bases). V was shortened by 6 bases and J by 6 bases, with 15 bases between the two germline ends. CDR3 length equals 14 residues. Germline CDR1 and CDR2: MNHEY and SVGEGT. The DNA for the CDR3 is TGTGCCAGCAGCCTAGGCGGGACGATCAATGAGCAGTTCTTC. Translating gives CASSLGGTINEQFF.

This chain connects TRBV5-1 to TRBJ2-1, with a weak D call TRBD2 (7 bases). The germline V gene has CDR1 SGHRS and CDR2 YFSETQ. This CDR3 has 14 residues. V lost 5 bases and J 4 bases, leaving 13 bases between the germline ends. The CDR3: CASRGGGAYNEQFF. CDR3 bases: TGCGCCAGCAGAGGGGGGGGAGCGTACAATGAGCAGTTCTTC.

This clonotype was picked up many times. The chain uses TRBV7-3 and TRBJ2-2, with TRBD2 identical over 11 bases. Trimming removed 5 bases from V and 6 bases from J; junction bases left unmatched: 11. The germline V gene encodes CDR1 SGHTA and CDR2 FQGTGA. This CDR3 comprises 17 residues. The chain's CDR3 is CASSPRGLTSGAGELFF. As DNA, the CDR3 is TGTGCCAGCAGCCCCCGGGGTCTGACTAGCGGGGCCGGGGAGCTGTTTTTT.

This clonotype was observed a few times. The gene calls are TRBV6-5 and TRBJ2-1, with D perhaps matching TRBD1 (5 bases). Trimming shortened V by 4 bases and J by 0 bases, and 13 bases separated the two germline ends. Germline loops: CDR1 MNHEY, CDR2 SVGAGI. There are 16 residues in the CDR3. DNA of the CDR3: TGTGCCAGCAGTTGGCAAGGGGCCAGCTCCTACAATGAGCAGTTCTTC. Residues: CASSWQGASSYNEQFF.

This chain joins TRBV4-3 and TRBJ2-7; unclear D gene. The CDR3 covers 13 residues. The germline gives CDR1 LGHNA, CDR2 YSLEER. V lost 1 base and J lost 6, with 10 bases in between. The CDR3 protein is CASSQVPGVEQYF. CDR3 coding DNA: TGCGCCAGCAGCCAAGTTCCGGGCGTCGAGCAGTACTTC.

The chain employs TRBV6-2 or TRBV6-3 and TRBJ2-1, with 15 positions matching TRBD2. The CDR3 totals 18 residues. Germline V gene lookup returns CDR1 MNHEY and CDR2 SVGEGT. Trimming took 5 bases from V and 3 from J; bases not matched to a gene: 8. The CDR3 DNA is TGTGCCAGCAGTGCTCCCGGGACTAGCGGGGGGCTCTACAATGAGCAGTTCTTC. Translating gives CASSAPGTSGGLYNEQFF.

This clonotype appeared a few times. The chain combines TRBV11-2 with TRBJ1-1, with D possibly TRBD1 on 5 matching bases. The V end lost 1 base, the J end lost 7 bases, and 16 bases lay between the germline ends. CDR1 and CDR2 (germline): SGHAT, FQNNGV. CDR3 size: 15 residues. For the CDR3, the DNA is TGTGCCAGCAGCTTAGCTCGGGGGTCCCCTTTTGAAGCTTTCTTT. Protein sequence: CASSLARGSPFEAFF. Full variable domain (missing parts from reference TRBV11-2 and TRBJ1-1): EAGVAQSPRYKIIEKRQSVAFWCNPISGHATLYWYQQILGQGPKLLIQFQNNGVVDDSQLPKDRFSAERLKGVDSTLKIQPAKLEDSAVYLCASSLARGSPFEAFFGQGTRLTVV.

The V call is TRBV5-1, the J call TRBJ1-1; D unclear. Trimming removed 0 bases from V and 4 bases from J, with 10 bases in between. From germline, CDR1 is SGHRS and CDR2 YFSETQ. This CDR3 comprises 14 residues. CDR3 sequence reads: CASSLGPASTEAFF. DNA for the CDR3: TGCGCCAGCAGCTTGGGACCTGCGAGCACTGAAGCTTTCTTT.